This T cell receptor beta chain was identified during a study of cytomegalovirus exposure and HLA in healthy donors. Concerning this clone itself: Its specificity is not known.

Both 60 Vbeta primers and 13 Jbeta primers went into the PCR. The protocol was immunoSEQ multiplex PCR, while the TCRdb copy is restricted to in-frame clones and leaves out a portion. The sample lists fewer than 250,000 clones, roughly 80% seen once, with 15% to 17% in the top ten. Study outcomes and limitations: Later work showed greater clonal expansion in HLA-associated TCR beta chains than in equally common others. HLA alleles were associated with 15,000 to 20,000 TCR beta sequences in a later analysis at 0.05 false discovery rate. Fewer N-insertions (relative to the approximately 700-donor mean) were reportedly seen in an Asian-associated ancestry cluster in a later analysis. Among the CMV-associated chains, three were confirmed in vitro as specific for CMV antigens.

The trim removed 0 bases at V and 2 bases at J, leaving 6 bases unmatched. Germline loops: CDR1 SGHNT, CDR2 YYREEE (reference sequence). This CDR3 comprises 16 residues. The chain uses TRBV5-4 and TRBJ1-1; 8 bases align to TRBD1. The sequencing sample was made of PBMCs. The sequence came from a man aged 35-49 years in good health and CMV-seronegative. CDR3 in amino acids: CASSLGRGRENTEAFF. CDR3 nucleotide sequence: TGTGCCAGCAGCTTGGGCAGGGGGCGTGAAAACACTGAAGCTTTCTTT.